This record concerns one T cell receptor beta chain sequence. The antigen is unknown. These data belong to a study of cytomegalovirus exposure and HLA in healthy donors. Per germline, CDR1 LNHDA and CDR2 SQIVND (reference sequence). Losses at the gene ends were 3 bases for V and 7 bases for J; bases not matched to a gene: 2. The length of the CDR3 is 13 residues. General observations from the study: A later examination showed that TCR association rates differed by HLA locus, with DRB1 most and HLA-C fewest. Researchers counted around 180 TCR beta chains as cytomegalovirus-associated. Analyses of presence and absence presupposed an approximately uniform sequencing depth across donors.

The PCR was carried out with 60 Vbeta primers and 13 Jbeta primers. Some clones are missing from TCRdb's copy, which holds only in-frame ones; the method was immunoSEQ multiplex PCR. Found here are about 130,000 clones, 6.5% to 9.5% of them singletons; the top ten hold about 5.5%. This sequence originates from a man aged 40-49 years in good health and CMV-seronegative. What was sequenced was PBMCs. The chain combines TRBV19 with TRBJ2-1; 8 nucleotides match TRBD2. CDR3 bases: TGTGCCAGTAGTATTGTAGCGGGGAATGAGCAGTTCTTC. This encodes CASSIVAGNEQFF. The full variable domain, completed using reference TRBV19 and TRBJ2-1, is DGGITQSPKYLFRKEGQNVTLSCEQNLNHDAMYWYRQDPGQGLRLIYYSQIVNDFQKGDIAEGYSVSREKKESFPLTVTSAQKNPTAFYLCASSIVAGNEQFFGPGTRLTVL.